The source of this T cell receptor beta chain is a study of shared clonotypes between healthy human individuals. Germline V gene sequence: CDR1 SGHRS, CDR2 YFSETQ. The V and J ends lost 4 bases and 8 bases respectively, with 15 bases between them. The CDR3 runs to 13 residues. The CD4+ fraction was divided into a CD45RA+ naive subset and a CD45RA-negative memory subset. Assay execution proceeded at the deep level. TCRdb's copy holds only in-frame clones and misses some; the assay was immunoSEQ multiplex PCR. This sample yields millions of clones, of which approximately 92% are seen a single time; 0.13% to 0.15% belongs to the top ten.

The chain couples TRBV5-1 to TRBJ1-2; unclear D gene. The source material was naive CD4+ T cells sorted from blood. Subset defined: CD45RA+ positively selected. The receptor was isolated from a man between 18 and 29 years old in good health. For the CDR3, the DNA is TGCGCCAGCAGCGTCCGGGATGGCAAAGGCTACACCTTC. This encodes CASSVRDGKGYTF.